This T cell receptor (beta chain) was profiled in a study of blood T cell repertoires in COVID-19. In the authors' workflow: Scientists estimated how many nucleated cells there were by amplifying reference gene primers. Generated by immunoSEQ multiplex PCR, the TCRdb table keeps only in-frame clones and is missing some. Clonal size and the V and J genes are those of that table, whereas D and trimming came from the DNA. Among approximately 330,000 clones, approximately 86% were seen once, and the ten largest hold around 10%. V trimming: 0 bases; J trimming: 4 bases; junction bases outside the gene matches: 8. The germline V gene encodes CDR1 LGHNA and CDR2 YSLEER. The CDR3 runs to 18 residues.

The sequence was obtained from a man aged 30-40 years with COVID-19, enrolled during active disease. V and J are TRBV4-3 and TRBJ1-3, with 11 bases aligning to TRBD1. Specimen: peripheral blood. The CDR3 sequence is CASSQDFRRTGGGNTIYF. CDR3 in DNA: TGCGCCAGCAGCCAAGATTTTAGACGGACAGGGGGCGGAAACACCATATATTTT.